These T cell receptor beta chains were read from a single sample in a study of molecular identifiers for immune sequencing clone quantification. TCRdb used MiXCR to reprocess the PCR reads, holding one entry per CDR3 protein. The sample records about 510,000 distinct CDR3 sequences, 20% to 25% being singletons. The sample taken for sequencing was naive CD8+ T cells from blood, with Jurkat cell RNA spiked in. These receptors all stem from a human donor in good health. Some libraries in this study had Jurkat cell RNA spiked in. Both conserved end residues are part of each CDR3. D genes are given only for firm matches. The size field is filled for only some rows; it gives once, few, many or a size class.

v_gene,d_gene,j_gene,abundance,CDR3nt,CDR3aa
TRBV23-1,NA,TRBJ1-5,few,TGCGCCAGCAGTCACAGGTCGGCAGGGTTGGATCAGCCCCAGCATTTT,CASSHRSAGLDQPQHF
TRBV6-5,NA,TRBJ2-7,few,TGTGCCAGCAGTTTCACACACTCAGAGGTCTACGAGCAGTACTTC,CASSFTHSEVYEQYF
TRBV7-8,TRBD2,TRBJ2-7,many,TGTGCCAGCAGCTTAGCGCCGGGAGGCGAGCAGTACTTC,CASSLAPGGEQYF
TRBV6-2/TRBV6-3,NA,TRBJ2-3,many,TGTGCCAGCAGTTACTCGCCGACAGCCCTAAACACAGATACGCAGTATTTT,CASSYSPTALNTDTQYF
TRBV28,NA,TRBJ2-7,many,TGTGCCAGCAGTTTATTCGGACTGTCCTACGAGCAGTACTTC,CASSLFGLSYEQYF
TRBV14,TRBD1,TRBJ2-3,many,TGTGCCAGCAGCCAGGACTTGACAGGGGCGTCTACAGATACGCAGTATTTT,CASSQDLTGASTDTQYF
TRBV7-9,NA,TRBJ1-3,few,TGTGCCAGCAGCACCGGTGGTTACTCTGGAAACACCATATATTTT,CASSTGGYSGNTIYF
TRBV20-1,NA,TRBJ1-2,NA,TGCAGTGCAGGGGCAACCGGGCACTATGGCTACACCTTC,CSAGATGHYGYTF
TRBV12-3/TRBV12-4,TRBD2,TRBJ2-5,NA,TGTGCCAGCACCCCATTGGTAGCGGGGGGGCCTGAGACCCAGTACTTC,CASTPLVAGGPETQYF
TRBV3-1,NA,TRBJ2-7,few,TGTGCCAGCAGCCCGGAGGGGGACGACGAGCAGTACTTC,CASSPEGDDEQYF
TRBV12-3/TRBV12-4,NA,TRBJ2-7,few,TGTGCCAGCAGTTCCCACGGGGGGCACTCCTACGAGCAGTACTTC,CASSSHGGHSYEQYF
TRBV27,TRBD1,TRBJ2-1,few,TGTGCCAGCAGCCCGGGAACAGGGGGCAGGAATGAGCAGTTCTTC,CASSPGTGGRNEQFF
TRBV5-1,TRBD1,TRBJ1-1,NA,TGCGCCAGCAGCTACACAGGGGCTGAAGCTCTCTTT,CASSYTGAEALF
TRBV7-6,NA,TRBJ2-5,few,TGTGCCAGCAGCTTAGATTTGTACCCGGTAGAGACCCAGTACTTC,CASSLDLYPVETQYF
TRBV7-6,NA,TRBJ1-2,NA,TGTGCCAGCAGCTTTATAGGGGAGGGCTACACCTTC,CASSFIGEGYTF
TRBV29-1,TRBD2,TRBJ2-3,many,TGCAGCGTTCAAGGGGGACTAGCGGGTTTCTCTAGCACAGATACGCAGTATTTT,CSVQGGLAGFSSTDTQYF